The 21 T cell receptor beta chains given below trace back to one sample, sequenced in a study of shared clonotypes between healthy human individuals. Method: immunoSEQ multiplex PCR; TCRdb's copy keeps in-frame clones and lacks some. The repertoire holds some 2,500,000 clones, with 85% to 95% as singletons. The sample comprised naive CD4+ T cells from PBMCs. Described subset: CD45RA+ positively selected. Receptors were obtained from a man between 18 and 29 years old in good health. Some clones in this sample may be carry-over from other donors' samples.

DNA for the CDR3: TGTGCCAGTAGTATAGCAAAGAAACCTAATGAAAAACTGTTTTTT. This sequence encodes CASSIAKKPNEKLFF. V and J are TRBV19 and TRBJ1-4; D call uncertain. The V gene lost 1 base and the J gene lost 3 bases, with 9 bases spanning the gap. Germline V lookup: CDR1 LNHDA, CDR2 SQIVND (reference sequence). The CDR3 extends over 15 amino acids.

The V gene is TRBV28, the J gene TRBJ1-5; D not certain. Germline CDR1 is MDHEN and CDR2 is SYDVKM. This CDR3 spans 14 amino acids. Trimming took off 5 bases at V and 7 bases at J, with 15 bases between the two ends. CDR3 in amino acids: CASSTIGVRQPQHF. In DNA, the CDR3 is TGTGCCAGCAGTACAATCGGGGTTAGGCAGCCCCAGCATTTT.

The chain is built from TRBV7-3 and TRBJ2-7; D is unresolved. The germline gives CDR1 SGHTA, CDR2 FQGTGA. The CDR3 extends over 16 amino acids. V gave up 1 base and J gave up 5 bases, with 18 bases separating them. The CDR3 sequence: CASSLMSSPRLDEQYF. Here the CDR3 DNA reads TGTGCCAGCAGCTTAATGTCCAGTCCCAGGTTGGACGAGCAGTACTTC.

Concerning this clone itself: At one end, the junction sequence differs from germline, possibly due to a read error. The rearrangement links TRBV29-1 to TRBJ1-3; a weak D match, TRBD1 (5 bases). The CDR3 runs to 11 residues. Germline V gene data show CDR1 as SQVTM and CDR2 as ANQGSEA. CDR3 amino acids: CSVQQPQGLHF. CDR3 DNA: TGCAGCGTCCAACAACCCCAGGGCCTGCATTTT.

CDR3 sequence (DNA): TGTGCCAGCAGCTTAGCCCAGGGGGCGGAGACCCAGTACTTC. Translated, it gives CASSLAQGAETQYF. The V and J genes are TRBV7-8 and TRBJ2-5; TRBD1 matches 8 bases. The CDR3 sequence is 14 residues long. With V trimmed by 0 bases and J by 5 bases, 2 bases remained unmatched. Germline lookup yields CDR1 SGHVS and CDR2 FQNEAQ.

This chain links TRBV7-8 with TRBJ2-1, with 12 bases lining up with TRBD2. Germline loops: CDR1 SGHVS, CDR2 FQNEAQ. This CDR3 region has 18 residues. With 4 bases clipped from V and 5 bases from J, the junction kept 12 bases outside the gene matches. CDR3 sequence: CASSSFPGLAGNNNEQFF. The CDR3 region has the DNA TGTGCCAGCAGCTCATTCCCGGGACTAGCGGGTAACAACAATGAGCAGTTCTTC.

The V call is TRBV6-1, the J call TRBJ2-7; TRBD1 matches at 12 bases. The CDR3 spans 17 residues. V trimming: 2 bases; J trimming: 6 bases; junction bases outside the gene matches: 11. Germline CDR1 is MNHNS and CDR2 is SASEGT. This CDR3 reads CASSERNPGTGGSEQYF. The CDR3 DNA is TGTGCCAGCAGTGAAAGGAATCCGGGGACAGGGGGCAGCGAGCAGTACTTC.

V and J are TRBV14 and TRBJ1-3; tentatively, D is TRBD1 (5 bases). The V end lost 2 bases, the J end lost 1 base, and 6 bases lay between the germline ends. The germline V gene encodes CDR1 SGHDN and CDR2 FVKESK. The CDR3 runs to 14 residues. CDR3 sequence (DNA): TGTGCCAGCAGCCAACGACAGTCTGGAAACACCATATATTTT. It specifies CASSQRQSGNTIYF.

This clone was detected only once. The chain recombines TRBV7-9 with TRBJ2-5, with D possibly TRBD2 on 5 matching bases. CDR3 size: 14 residues. Trimming took off 4 bases at V and 4 bases at J, with 13 bases between the two ends. CDR1 is SEHNR and CDR2 is FQNEAQ in the germline V gene (reference sequence). The CDR3 loop is CASSSGLTGETQYF. The CDR3 nucleotides read TGTGCCAGCAGCTCCGGACTTACGGGAGAGACCCAGTACTTC.

V is TRBV5-1 and J is TRBJ2-7; TRBD1 or TRBD2 may be the D gene (5 bases each). Per the germline V gene, CDR1 is SGHRS and CDR2 is YFSETQ. There are 14 residues in the CDR3. Trimming pared 3 bases from V and 2 bases from J, leaving 12 bases between. This CDR3 is CASSSGRTTYEQYF. In nucleotides, the CDR3 is TGCGCCAGCAGCTCGGGACGGACCACCTACGAGCAGTACTTC.

The chain links TRBV28 to TRBJ1-2; 9 positions agree with TRBD1. J was trimmed by 7 bases and V by 5 bases; bases with no gene match: 8. This CDR3 is built from 14 residues. Germline assignment: CDR1 MDHEN and CDR2 SYDVKM. Here the CDR3 DNA reads TGTGCCAGCAGTACAGGGGGCTTCGTCTCTGGCTACACCTTC. Its translation is CASSTGGFVSGYTF.

The CDR3 nucleotides read TGTGCCAGCAGCCCTTCTAGCGGGAGGGCCTCCTACAATGAGCAGTTCTTC. Translating it yields CASSPSSGRASYNEQFF. The V and J genes are TRBV7-2 and TRBJ2-1, with TRBD2 matching over 12 bases. Germline CDR1 SGHTA, CDR2 FQGNSA. V lost 5 bases and J lost 0; bases outside the gene matches: 5. There are 17 residues in the CDR3.

The gene calls are TRBV28 and TRBJ2-2; a possible D gene is TRBD2 (5 bases). The CDR3 contains 16 residues. Germline V gives CDR1 MDHEN, CDR2 SYDVKM. Trimming stripped 5 bases from V and 2 bases from J, with 15 bases between. CDR3 nucleotide sequence: TGTGCCAGCAGTCCGGCACGGACGGGAAACACCGGGGAGCTGTTTTTT. Amino acid sequence: CASSPARTGNTGELFF.

The chain combines TRBV5-1 with TRBJ2-1, with 9 nucleotides matching TRBD1. Germline lookup yields CDR1 SGHRS and CDR2 YFSETQ. The CDR3 loop spans 14 amino acids. The J segment lost 7 bases and the V segment lost 4 bases, leaving 6 bases of the junction unmatched. CDR3 amino acids: CASSPTGGGNEQFF. CDR3 sequence (DNA): TGCGCCAGCAGCCCGACAGGGGGAGGAAATGAGCAGTTCTTC.

This clone appeared once. The chain joins TRBV5-6 to TRBJ2-7, with D possibly TRBD1 on 5 matching bases. There are 17 residues in the CDR3. Germline V gene data show CDR1 as SGHDT and CDR2 as YYEEEE. The V end lost 3 bases, the J end lost 6 bases, and 25 bases lay between the germline ends. The CDR3 region is CASSWRVGLGDHGEQYF. CDR3 DNA: TGTGCCAGCAGCTGGCGAGTGGGGCTAGGGGATCACGGCGAGCAGTACTTC.

This chain connects TRBV6-5 to TRBJ2-7; D unresolved. The V end lost 8 bases, the J end lost 2 bases, and 13 bases lay between the germline ends. Germline V lookup: CDR1 MNHEY, CDR2 SVGAGI. This CDR3 region has 13 residues. CDR3 loop: CASLIPNTYEQYF. CDR3 sequence (DNA): TGTGCCAGCCTTATACCGAATACCTACGAGCAGTACTTC.

The chain combines TRBV5-1 with TRBJ2-1; possible D gene TRBD2, 6 bases. Per germline, CDR1 SGHRS and CDR2 YFSETQ. The CDR3 has 16 residues. V lost 2 bases, J lost 1 base, and 13 bases lay in between. The CDR3 nucleotides are TGCGCCAGCAGCTTACCCTTAGCGGTTTCCTACAATGAGCAGTTCTTC. Translation: CASSLPLAVSYNEQFF.

This clone was seen once. The same CDR3 can be traced to other DNA sequences in this sample. V and J are TRBV4-2 and TRBJ1-4, with D possibly matching TRBD1 (5 bases). Trimming took off 4 bases at V and 3 bases at J, with 9 bases between the two ends. The CDR3 runs 14 residues. Germline CDR1 and CDR2: LGHNA and YNFKEQ. The CDR3 is CASSRQGSNEKLFF. The CDR3, as DNA: TGTGCCAGCAGCCGGCAGGGATCTAATGAAAAACTGTTTTTT.

J is TRBJ2-3 and V is TRBV6-5; tentative D call: TRBD2 (6 bases). Deletions cut 6 bases from V and 6 bases from J, with 13 bases between. Looked up from germline, CDR1 is MNHEY and CDR2 is SVGAGI. This CDR3 spans 13 amino acids. For the CDR3, the DNA is TGTGCCAGCAGGGGCCCGGGAGTTGATACGCAGTATTTT. Translation: CASRGPGVDTQYF.

V and J are TRBV23-1 and TRBJ2-5, with 7 bases identical to TRBD2. TRBV23-1 is an ORF, and what it does is uncertain. Trimming took 11 bases from V and 1 from J; bases not matched to a gene: 10. The CDR3 runs to 14 residues. CDR3 amino acids: CACKEGLLQETQYF. In DNA form, the CDR3 reads TGCGCCTGCAAGGAGGGACTACTCCAAGAGACCCAGTACTTC.

The chain has TRBV5-6 and TRBJ2-2; tentative D call: TRBD2 (6 bases). Germline V lookup: CDR1 SGHDT, CDR2 YYEEEE. The CDR3 length is 15 residues. Trimming cost V 6 bases and J 4 bases, with 16 bases left between them. The CDR3 coding sequence is TGTGCCAGCAACATCGCGGGGCCCGCCACCGGGGAGCTGTTTTTT. Its protein product is CASNIAGPATGELFF.